This T cell receptor (beta chain) derives from a study of T cell changes during pregnancy in multiple sclerosis. The CDR3 extends over 18 amino acids. V gave up 2 bases and J gave up 4 bases; unmatched junction bases: 14. Germline assignment: CDR1 KGHSH and CDR2 LQKENI. Sequencing was performed with immunoSEQ multiplex PCR; in TCRdb, only in-frame clones are kept and a portion is missing. The repertoire holds 38,000 or so clones, with around 91% as singletons. V is TRBV18 and J is TRBJ1-2; 9 bases fit TRBD1. This sample comprised CD4+ T cells from peripheral blood mononuclear cells, obtained in the second trimester of pregnancy. This receptor was identified in a female donor in good health, enrolled as a control in a pregnancy study. The CDR3 loop is CASSPSAPKTGGVYGYTF. In nucleotides, the CDR3 is TGTGCCAGCTCACCAAGCGCACCCAAGACAGGGGGAGTCTATGGCTACACCTTC.